Only a few counts were recorded for the clone carrying this T cell receptor beta chain. The target antigen is unknown. These data belong to a study of identical twins. General observations from the study: For out-of-frame alpha sequences shared by twins, low generation probability was in excess. Weaker excess sharing between twins was seen in beta out-of-frame sequences.

MiXCR, applied by TCRdb to the 5' RACE reads, yields one record per CDR3 protein. The data contain some 590,000 distinct CDR3 sequences, around a tenth of them singletons. CDR1 and CDR2 from the germline V gene are SQVTM and ANQGSEA. This CDR3 spans 12 amino acids. Unmatched junction bases numbered 3, after V lost 7 bases and J lost 7 bases. The same data also went into a second study, on yellow fever vaccine responses in identical twins.

Input material: PBMCs. The TCR comes from a woman between 18 and 30 years old in good health. V and J are TRBV29-1 and TRBJ1-6, with 8 bases aligning to TRBD1. The CDR3 here is CSAGQENSPLHF. The CDR3 DNA sequence: TGCAGCGCGGGACAGGAGAATTCACCCCTCCACTTT.